Reported below is one TCR beta chain. Its antigen is still unknown. This entry is derived from a study of T cell responses to AZD1222 COVID-19 vaccine. Study-wide findings and caveats: After two AZD1222 doses, spike-specific TCR breadth and depth rose versus day 0.

Assay: immunoSEQ multiplex PCR; the TCRdb copy retains only in-frame clones and omits some. The sample has around 150,000 clones, about 90% seen once. This clonotype was sampled from an adult who received the AZD1222 COVID-19 vaccine. The sequencing used peripheral blood, collected 28 days after the second AZD1222 dose.

This CDR3 is CASSALQHSPLHF. DNA of the CDR3: TGTGCCAGCAGCGCCCTCCAACATTCACCCCTCCACTTT. The genes are TRBV7-3 and TRBJ1-6; no firm D call. The CDR3 covers 13 residues. V lost 5 bases and J lost 8, with 10 bases in between. The V gene's germline CDR1 is SGHTA and CDR2 FQGTGA. The variable domain in full, completed from reference TRBV7-3 and TRBJ1-6, reads GAGVSQTPSNKVTEKGKYVELRCDPISGHTALYWYRQSLGQGPEFLIYFQGTGAADDSGLPNDRFFAVRPEGSVSTLKIQRTERGDSAVYLCASSALQHSPLHFGNGTRLTVT.